This entry lists 23 T cell receptor beta chains sequenced from one sample in a study of metastatic and nonmetastatic thyroid tumors. Among the patients, none had received any treatment before thyroid surgery. Using MiXCR, TCRdb re-called clones from the PCR reads. The table includes roughly 70,000 clones, more than 15% detected once. The sample consisted of blood. These receptors were collected from a female donor with papillary thyroid cancer or a benign thyroid nodule (not recorded which). Some clones in this sample may be carry-over from other donors' samples.

The sample holds many counts of this clone. A junction boundary mismatches the germline segment, possibly from a read error. The V call is TRBV28, the J call TRBJ2-7; D might be TRBD2 (6 bases). CDR1 and CDR2 (germline): MDHEN, SYDVKM. The CDR3 covers 12 residues. DNA for the CDR3: TGTGCCAACAGGTGGGGAGGAGGCCCCGGGAACTTC. Translating gives CANRWGGGPGNF.

Ten or more counts support this clone. The rearrangement uses TRBV20-1 and TRBJ2-7; 12 bases are a match to TRBD2. CDR1 is DFQATT, CDR2 SNEGSKA, per germline (reference sequence). The trim removed 5 bases at V and 7 bases at J, leaving 9 bases unmatched. The CDR3 runs to 14 residues. CDR3 protein: CSARTSGTIGEQYF. In nucleotides, the CDR3 is TGCAGTGCTCGGACTAGCGGGACCATTGGGGAGCAGTACTTC.

The CDR3 DNA is TGCGCCAGCAGCTCGAGCTATAGCGGGGGGTCTTACAATGAGCAGTTCTTC. This translates into CASSSSYSGGSYNEQFF. The V and J genes are TRBV5-1 and TRBJ2-1, with 10 bases fitting TRBD2. Looked up from germline, CDR1 is SGHRS and CDR2 is YFSETQ. The junction had 10 bases not matched to a gene; V was cut back by 3 bases and J by 4 bases. The CDR3 covers 17 residues.

This clone was recorded many times. The V call is TRBV9, the J call TRBJ2-7, with D perhaps matching TRBD1 (6 bases). CDR3 length: 14 residues. Germline assignment: CDR1 SGDLS and CDR2 YYNGEE. V lost 0 bases and J 2 bases, leaving 9 bases between the germline ends. The CDR3 spells CASSVVDSPYEQYF. Written as DNA, the CDR3 is TGTGCCAGCAGCGTAGTGGACAGTCCCTACGAGCAGTACTTC.

This clone has at least ten counts. The rearrangement joins TRBV6-1 to TRBJ2-7; 12 bases are a match to TRBD2. J was trimmed by 6 bases and V by 4 bases; bases with no gene match: 4. CDR3 size: 14 residues. Looked up from germline, CDR1 is MNHNS and CDR2 is SASEGT. Here the CDR3 reads CASSAGGLAGEQYF. Here the CDR3 DNA reads TGTGCCAGCAGTGCAGGGGGACTAGCGGGCGAGCAGTACTTC.

Many counts were recorded for this clone. The genes are TRBV11-2 and TRBJ1-1; D is uncertain. Deletions cut 1 base from V and 5 bases from J, with 8 bases between. The CDR3 contains 13 residues. Per germline, CDR1 SGHAT and CDR2 FQNNGV. The CDR3 DNA reads TGTGCCAGCAGCTTAGGAGGGTTGACTGAAGCTTTCTTT. It translates to CASSLGGLTEAFF.

The chain joins TRBV4-2 to TRBJ1-2; 8 bases are a match to TRBD1. The length of the CDR3 is 18 residues. Germline V lookup: CDR1 LGHNA, CDR2 YNFKEQ. V dropped 2 bases and J dropped 1; count of bases not matched to a gene: 12. The CDR3 DNA follows: TGTGCCAGCAGCCAACAACCAGCCCGGACAGGGAATAACTATGGCTACACCTTC. Translating gives CASSQQPARTGNNYGYTF.

This clone was recorded many times. For the CDR3, the DNA is TGTGCCAGCCAACCTCGACAAGTCACAGATACGCAGTATTTT. This sequence encodes CASQPRQVTDTQYF. This sequence joins TRBV11-1 and TRBJ2-3, with D unclear. V lost 8 bases and J lost 2, with 14 bases in between. Germline V gives CDR1 SGHAT, CDR2 FQDESV (reference sequence). The CDR3 extends over 14 amino acids.

This chain uses TRBV20-1 with TRBJ1-1, with D possibly TRBD1 on 6 matching bases. Germline V gene data show CDR1 as DFQATT and CDR2 as SNEGSKA (reference sequence). This CDR3 is built from 12 residues. The V end was cut by 4 bases, the J end by 4 bases, with 10 bases between. As DNA, the CDR3 is TGCAGTGCTACGGGGGGCATCACTGAAGCTTTCTTT. Its protein is CSATGGITEAFF.

This clone was seen at least ten times. As DNA, the CDR3 is TGTGCCAGCAGCCCAGGTTGGGGGACAGGGGGTGGCAATGAGCAGTTCTTC. Translation gives CASSPGWGTGGGNEQFF. V is TRBV7-2 and J is TRBJ2-1; 11 bases are shared with TRBD1. The V gene's germline CDR1 is SGHTA and CDR2 FQGNSA. CDR3 length equals 17 residues. Germline trimming cut 5 bases from V and 6 bases from J; bases unmatched to any gene: 12. Using reference TRBV7-2 and TRBJ2-1 for the parts outside the CDR3, the full variable domain is GAGVSQSPSNKVTEKGKDVELRCDPISGHTALYWYRQSLGQGLEFLIYFQGNSAPDKSGLPSDRFSAERTGGSVSTLTIQRTQQEDSAVYLCASSPGWGTGGGNEQFFGPGTRLTVL.

This clone showed up many times. The rearrangement uses TRBV5-5 and TRBJ2-6; 7 nucleotides match TRBD1. From germline, CDR1 is SGHKS and CDR2 YYEKEE (reference sequence). The V segment lost 5 bases and the J segment 2 bases; nucleotides outside the gene matches: 1. The CDR3 loop spans 14 amino acids. CDR3 bases: TGTGCCAGCAGGCAGGGGGCTGGGGCCAACGTCCTGACTTTC. It specifies CASRQGAGANVLTF.

This clone was seen repeatedly, ten times or more. The V and J genes are TRBV20-1 and TRBJ2-2; 9 bases agree with TRBD1. The germline gives CDR1 DFQATT, CDR2 SNEGSKA (reference sequence). There are 14 residues in the CDR3. V was pared by 0 bases and J by 9 bases, with 5 bases of the junction left unmatched. The CDR3 DNA reads TGCAGTGCTAGAGATGGACAGGGGAAGTGGGAGCTGTTTTTT. This codes for CSARDGQGKWELFF.

The CDR3 spells CASSQDRSTEAFF. In DNA form, the CDR3 reads TGCGCCAGCAGCCAAGACAGGAGCACTGAAGCTTTCTTT. J is TRBJ1-1 and V is TRBV4-1; D unclear. Per germline, CDR1 MGHRA and CDR2 YSYEKL. This CDR3 has 13 residues. V was clipped by 0 bases and J by 4 bases, with 6 bases between them.

This chain joins TRBV7-3 and TRBJ2-1; no firm D call. There are 12 residues in the CDR3. Deletions cut 11 bases from V and 4 bases from J, with 12 bases between. CDR1 is SGHTA and CDR2 is FQGTGA in the germline V gene. The CDR3 region has the DNA TGTGCCTGGAGTTTGCCGTACAATGAGCAGTTCTTC. Residues: CAWSLPYNEQFF.

Points on this clone: A much larger clone is a single base away; this may be a read error. The chain employs TRBV5-1 and TRBJ2-5; tentatively, D is TRBD1 (5 bases). V was cut by 2 bases and J by 2 bases, with 10 bases left in between. The CDR3 consists of 14 residues. Germline-derived CDR1 and CDR2 are SGHRS and YFSETQ. Written as DNA, the CDR3 is TGCGCCAGCAGCTTACAGGTGCCACAAGAGACCCAGTACTTC. Its protein is CASSLQVPQETQYF.

This clone was seen repeatedly, ten times or more. One end of the junction is discordant with germline, which a read error may explain. The rearrangement uses TRBV15 and TRBJ2-7; TRBD1 matches 8 bases. Germline V CDR1 and CDR2: LNHNV, YYDKDF (reference sequence). This CDR3 has 12 residues. The CDR3 reads CATSGDRGSLYF. DNA for the CDR3: TGTGCCACCAGCGGAGACAGGGGAAGTTTGTACTTC.

This clone was seen at least ten times. V gene TRBV6-5 combines with J gene TRBJ1-1; 7 bases are a match to TRBD1. CDR3 size: 15 residues. Trimming removed 0 bases from V and 3 bases from J; junction bases left unmatched: 4. Germline V gene sequence: CDR1 MNHEY, CDR2 SVGAGI. This chain's CDR3 is CASSYSWDSDTEAFF. The CDR3 coding sequence is TGTGCCAGCAGTTACTCTTGGGACAGCGACACTGAAGCTTTCTTT.

This clone was seen a handful of times. In nucleotides, the CDR3 is TGTGCCAGCAGCCCCCGGACAGGGAGTACCTATGGCTACACCTTC. Amino acids: CASSPRTGSTYGYTF. The gene calls are TRBV9 and TRBJ1-2; 8 bases are shared with TRBD1. J was trimmed by 4 bases and V by 4 bases; bases with no gene match: 9. Germline V CDR1 and CDR2: SGDLS, YYNGEE. This CDR3 region has 15 residues.

As regards this clone: Germline and junction disagree at one end, which may indicate a read error. The chain uses TRBV7-2 and TRBJ1-2, with a weak D call TRBD1 (6 bases). This CDR3 comprises 13 residues. Germline values: CDR1 SGHTA, CDR2 FQGNSA. The CDR3 here is CASSLGAGYCYTF. CDR3 DNA: TGTGCCAGCAGCTTGGGGGCAGGCTATTGCTACACCTTC.

This clone was detected ten times or more. The chain joins TRBV9 to TRBJ2-5; D gene ambiguous. This CDR3 spans 13 amino acids. Trimming left V 0 bases short and J 4 bases short, with 7 bases between. Germline CDR1 is SGDLS and CDR2 is YYNGEE. CDR3 DNA sequence: TGTGCCAGCAGCGTAGTACCCCGAGAGACCCAGTACTTC. This translates into CASSVVPRETQYF.

The J gene is TRBJ2-2, the V gene TRBV7-8; 9 bases agree with TRBD2. Trimming cost V 0 bases and J 7 bases; bases outside gene matches: 12. The length of the CDR3 is 18 residues. Germline V CDR1 and CDR2: SGHVS, FQNEAQ. CDR3 sequence reads: CASSLAGPLAGSGGELFF. CDR3 in DNA: TGTGCCAGCAGCTTAGCAGGTCCCCTAGCGGGATCCGGCGGGGAGCTGTTTTTT.

This clone was seen ten or more times. This rearrangement joins TRBV20-1 to TRBJ2-3; D gene ambiguous. The CDR3 consists of 14 residues. V was shortened by 3 bases and J by 1 base, with 11 bases between the two germline ends. CDR1 and CDR2 from the germline V gene are DFQATT and SNEGSKA (reference sequence). Here the CDR3 DNA reads TGCAGTGCTAGCCGGGTTCGCGGCACAGATACGCAGTATTTT. It is translated as CSASRVRGTDTQYF.

In this sample, this clone turned up many times. The chain recombines TRBV12-3 or TRBV12-4 with TRBJ1-3; D gene ambiguous. This CDR3 is built from 14 residues. V lost 6 bases, J lost 2 bases, and 11 bases lay in between. CDR3 in DNA: TGTGCCAGCAGCCGTGGAAGGGCTGGAAACACCATATATTTT. Residues: CASSRGRAGNTIYF.